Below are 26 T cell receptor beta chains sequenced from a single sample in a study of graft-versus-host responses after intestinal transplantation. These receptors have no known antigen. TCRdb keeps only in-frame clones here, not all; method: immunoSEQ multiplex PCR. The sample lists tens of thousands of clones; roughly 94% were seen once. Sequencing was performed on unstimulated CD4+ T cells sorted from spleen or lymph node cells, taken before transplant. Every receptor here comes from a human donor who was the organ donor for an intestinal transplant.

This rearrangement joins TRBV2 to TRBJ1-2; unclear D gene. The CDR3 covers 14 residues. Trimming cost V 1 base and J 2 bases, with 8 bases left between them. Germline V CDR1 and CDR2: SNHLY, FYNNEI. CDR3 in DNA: TGTGCCAGCAGTGAAGGGGTCCGAAACTATGGCTACACCTTC. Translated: CASSEGVRNYGYTF.

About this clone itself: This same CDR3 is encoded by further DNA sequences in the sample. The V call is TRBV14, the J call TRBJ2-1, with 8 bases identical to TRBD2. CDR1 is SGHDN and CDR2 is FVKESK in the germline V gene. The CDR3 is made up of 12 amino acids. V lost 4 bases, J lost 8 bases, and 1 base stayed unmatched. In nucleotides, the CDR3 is TGTGCCAGCAGCCCCGGGGGGGATGAGCAGTTCTTC. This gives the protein CASSPGGDEQFF.

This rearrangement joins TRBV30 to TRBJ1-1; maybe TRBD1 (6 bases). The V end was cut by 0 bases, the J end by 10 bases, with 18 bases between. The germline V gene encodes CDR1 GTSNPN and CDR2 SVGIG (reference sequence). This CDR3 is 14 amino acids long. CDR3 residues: CAWSVMVPGGSAFF. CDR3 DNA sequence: TGTGCCTGGAGTGTAATGGTACCTGGGGGCTCAGCTTTCTTT.

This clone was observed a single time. The CDR3 region is CASSWDRVNTEAFF. The CDR3 nucleotides are TGTGCCAGCAGCTGGGACAGGGTGAACACTGAAGCTTTCTTT. V and J are TRBV7-2 and TRBJ1-1; 9 positions agree with TRBD1. V lost 4 bases, J lost 0 bases, and 0 bases stayed unmatched. The CDR3 totals 14 residues. The germline V gene has CDR1 SGHTA and CDR2 FQGNSA.

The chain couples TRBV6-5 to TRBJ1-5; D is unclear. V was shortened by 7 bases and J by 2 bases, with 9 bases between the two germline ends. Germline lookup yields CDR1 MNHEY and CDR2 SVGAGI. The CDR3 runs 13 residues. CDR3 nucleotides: TGTGCCAGCAACCGGGGAGGCAATCAGCCCCAGCATTTT. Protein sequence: CASNRGGNQPQHF.

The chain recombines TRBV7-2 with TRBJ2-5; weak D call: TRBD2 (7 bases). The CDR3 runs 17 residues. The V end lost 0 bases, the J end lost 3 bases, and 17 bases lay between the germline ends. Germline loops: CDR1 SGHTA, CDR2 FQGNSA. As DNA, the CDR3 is TGTGCCAGCAGCTTAGCCCCCCAGGGGAGGGGGAAAGAGACCCAGTACTTC. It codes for CASSLAPQGRGKETQYF.

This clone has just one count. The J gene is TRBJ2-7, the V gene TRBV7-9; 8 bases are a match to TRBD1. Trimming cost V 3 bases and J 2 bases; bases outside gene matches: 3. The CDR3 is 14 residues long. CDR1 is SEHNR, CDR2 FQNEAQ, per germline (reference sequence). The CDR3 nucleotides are TGTGCCAGCAGCTTTCAGGGGGCTCCCTACGAGCAGTACTTC. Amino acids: CASSFQGAPYEQYF.

DNA of the CDR3: TGTGCCAGCAGCTTACAGAACACCGGGGAGCTGTTTTTT. This sequence encodes CASSLQNTGELFF. The chain uses TRBV11-3 and TRBJ2-2; no clear D. There are 13 residues in the CDR3. With 2 bases removed from V and 1 base from J, the gap between germline ends came to 2 bases. Germline V lookup: CDR1 SGHNT, CDR2 YENEEA.

CDR3 sequence: CASKGDRGPVALHF. The CDR3 region has the DNA TGTGCCAGCAAAGGGGACAGGGGGCCAGTCGCCCTCCACTTT. V gene TRBV6-5 combines with J gene TRBJ1-6; 12 nucleotides align to TRBD1. The germline gives CDR1 MNHEY, CDR2 SVGAGI. The CDR3 spans 14 residues. The J segment lost 14 bases and the V segment lost 7 bases, leaving 9 bases of the junction unmatched.

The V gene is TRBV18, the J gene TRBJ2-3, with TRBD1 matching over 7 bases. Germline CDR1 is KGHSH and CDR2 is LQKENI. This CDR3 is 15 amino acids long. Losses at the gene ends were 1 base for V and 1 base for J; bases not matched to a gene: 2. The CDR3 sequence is CASSPRQGGTDTQYF. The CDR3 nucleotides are TGTGCCAGCTCACCACGGCAGGGGGGCACAGATACGCAGTATTTT.

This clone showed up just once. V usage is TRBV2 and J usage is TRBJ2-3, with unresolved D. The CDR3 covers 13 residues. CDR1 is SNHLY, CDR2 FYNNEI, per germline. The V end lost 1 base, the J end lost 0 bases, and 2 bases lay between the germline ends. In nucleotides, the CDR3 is TGTGCCAGCAGTGAAGTTAGCACAGATACGCAGTATTTT. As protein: CASSEVSTDTQYF.

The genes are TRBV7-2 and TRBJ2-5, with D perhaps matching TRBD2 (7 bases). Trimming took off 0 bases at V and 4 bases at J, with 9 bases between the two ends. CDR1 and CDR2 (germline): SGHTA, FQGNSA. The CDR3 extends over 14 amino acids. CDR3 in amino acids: CASSLAGGPETQYF. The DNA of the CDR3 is TGTGCCAGCAGCTTAGCGGGGGGGCCAGAGACCCAGTACTTC.

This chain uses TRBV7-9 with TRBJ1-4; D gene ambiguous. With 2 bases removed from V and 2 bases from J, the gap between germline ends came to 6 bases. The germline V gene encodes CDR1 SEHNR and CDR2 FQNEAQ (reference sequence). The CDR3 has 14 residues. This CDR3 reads CASSLSRTNEKLFF. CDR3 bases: TGTGCCAGCAGCTTATCCCGGACTAATGAAAAACTGTTTTTT.

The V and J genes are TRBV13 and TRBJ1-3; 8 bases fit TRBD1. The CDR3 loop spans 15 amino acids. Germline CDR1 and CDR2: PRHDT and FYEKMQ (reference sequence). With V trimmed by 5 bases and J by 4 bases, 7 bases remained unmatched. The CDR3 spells CASSLPTGAGNTIYF. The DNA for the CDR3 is TGTGCCAGCAGCCTTCCGACAGGGGCGGGAAACACCATATATTTT.

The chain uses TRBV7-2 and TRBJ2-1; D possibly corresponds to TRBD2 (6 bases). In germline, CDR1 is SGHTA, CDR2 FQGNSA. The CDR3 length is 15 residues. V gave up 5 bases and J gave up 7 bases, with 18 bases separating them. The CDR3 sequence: CASSPLGSGRNEQFF. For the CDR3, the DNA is TGTGCCAGCAGCCCTCTCGGTAGCGGTCGGAATGAGCAGTTCTTC.

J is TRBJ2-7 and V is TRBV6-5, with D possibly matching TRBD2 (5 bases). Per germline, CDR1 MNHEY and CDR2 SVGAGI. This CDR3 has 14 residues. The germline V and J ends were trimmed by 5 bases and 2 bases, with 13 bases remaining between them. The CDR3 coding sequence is TGTGCCAGCAGTGAAGAGGGTCACGCCTACGAGCAGTACTTC. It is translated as CASSEEGHAYEQYF.

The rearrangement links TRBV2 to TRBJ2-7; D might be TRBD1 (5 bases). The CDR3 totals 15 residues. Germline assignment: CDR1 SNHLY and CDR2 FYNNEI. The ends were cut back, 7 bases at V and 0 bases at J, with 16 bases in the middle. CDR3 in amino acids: CASKTDPLFSYEQYF. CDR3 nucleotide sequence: TGTGCCAGCAAGACAGACCCCCTCTTCTCCTACGAGCAGTACTTC.

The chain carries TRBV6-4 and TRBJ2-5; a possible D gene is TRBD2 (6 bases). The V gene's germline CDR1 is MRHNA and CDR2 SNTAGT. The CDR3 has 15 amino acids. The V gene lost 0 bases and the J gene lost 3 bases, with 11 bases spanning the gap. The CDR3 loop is CASSDSIGEEETQYF. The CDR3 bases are TGTGCCAGCAGTGACTCGATAGGGGAGGAAGAGACCCAGTACTTC.

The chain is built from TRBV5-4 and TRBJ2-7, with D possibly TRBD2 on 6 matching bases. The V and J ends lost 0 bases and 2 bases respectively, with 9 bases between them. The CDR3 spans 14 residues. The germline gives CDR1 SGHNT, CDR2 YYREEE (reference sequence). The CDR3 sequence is CASSLVPGAYEQYF. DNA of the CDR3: TGTGCCAGCAGCTTGGTTCCGGGGGCCTACGAGCAGTACTTC. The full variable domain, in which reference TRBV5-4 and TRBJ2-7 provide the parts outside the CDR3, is ETGVTQSPTHLIKTRGQQVTLRCSSQSGHNTVSWYQQALGQGPQFIFQYYREEENGRGNFPPRFSGLQFPNYSSELNVNALELDDSALYLCASSLVPGAYEQYFGPGTRLTVT.

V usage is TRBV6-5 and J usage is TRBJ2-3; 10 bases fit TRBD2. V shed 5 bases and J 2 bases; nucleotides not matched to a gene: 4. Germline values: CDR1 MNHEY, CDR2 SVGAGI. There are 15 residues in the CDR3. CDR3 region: CASSRSGGNTDTQYF. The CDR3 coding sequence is TGTGCCAGCAGTCGTAGCGGGGGGAACACAGATACGCAGTATTTT.

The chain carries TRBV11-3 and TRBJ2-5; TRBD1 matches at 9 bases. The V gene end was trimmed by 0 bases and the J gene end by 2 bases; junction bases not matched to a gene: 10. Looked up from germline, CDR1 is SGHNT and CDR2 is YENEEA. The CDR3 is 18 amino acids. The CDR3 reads CASSLDFTSGTGQETQYF. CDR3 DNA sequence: TGTGCCAGCAGCTTAGATTTCACCTCTGGGACAGGGCAAGAGACCCAGTACTTC.

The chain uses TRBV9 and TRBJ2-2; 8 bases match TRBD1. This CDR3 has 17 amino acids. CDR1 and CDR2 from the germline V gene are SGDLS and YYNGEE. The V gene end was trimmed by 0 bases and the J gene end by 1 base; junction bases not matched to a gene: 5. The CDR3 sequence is CASSVAFGQGNTGELFF. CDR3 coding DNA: TGTGCCAGCAGCGTAGCTTTCGGACAGGGGAACACCGGGGAGCTGTTTTTT. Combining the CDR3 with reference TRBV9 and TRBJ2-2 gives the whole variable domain DSGVTQTPKHLITATGQRVTLRCSPRSGDLSVYWYQQSLDQGLQFLIQYYNGEERAKGNILERFSAQQFPDLHSELNLSSLELGDSALYFCASSVAFGQGNTGELFFGEGSRLTVL.

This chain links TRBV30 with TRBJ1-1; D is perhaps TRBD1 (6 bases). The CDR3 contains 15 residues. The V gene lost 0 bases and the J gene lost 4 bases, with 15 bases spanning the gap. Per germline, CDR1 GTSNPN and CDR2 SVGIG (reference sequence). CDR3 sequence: CAWSVRGQGSTEAFF. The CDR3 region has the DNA TGTGCCTGGAGTGTAAGAGGGCAGGGGAGCACTGAAGCTTTCTTT.

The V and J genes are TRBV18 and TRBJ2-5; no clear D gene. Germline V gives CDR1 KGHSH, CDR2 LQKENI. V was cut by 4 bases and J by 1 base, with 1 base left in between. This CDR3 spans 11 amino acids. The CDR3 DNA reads TGTGCCAGCTCACTCCAAGAGACCCAGTACTTC. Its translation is CASSLQETQYF.

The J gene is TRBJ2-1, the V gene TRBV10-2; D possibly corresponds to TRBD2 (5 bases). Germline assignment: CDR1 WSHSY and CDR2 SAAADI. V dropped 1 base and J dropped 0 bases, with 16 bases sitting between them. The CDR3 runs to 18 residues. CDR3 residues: CASSEYSSPPGSYNEQFF. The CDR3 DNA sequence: TGCGCCAGCAGTGAGTACTCTAGCCCCCCAGGCTCCTACAATGAGCAGTTCTTC.

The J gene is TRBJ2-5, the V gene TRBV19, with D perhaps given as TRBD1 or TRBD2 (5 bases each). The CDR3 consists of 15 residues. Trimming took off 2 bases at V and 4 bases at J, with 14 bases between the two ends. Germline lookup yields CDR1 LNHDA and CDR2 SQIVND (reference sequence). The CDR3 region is CASSITRGVVETQYF. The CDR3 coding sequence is TGTGCCAGTAGTATAACGCGAGGGGTTGTAGAGACCCAGTACTTC.